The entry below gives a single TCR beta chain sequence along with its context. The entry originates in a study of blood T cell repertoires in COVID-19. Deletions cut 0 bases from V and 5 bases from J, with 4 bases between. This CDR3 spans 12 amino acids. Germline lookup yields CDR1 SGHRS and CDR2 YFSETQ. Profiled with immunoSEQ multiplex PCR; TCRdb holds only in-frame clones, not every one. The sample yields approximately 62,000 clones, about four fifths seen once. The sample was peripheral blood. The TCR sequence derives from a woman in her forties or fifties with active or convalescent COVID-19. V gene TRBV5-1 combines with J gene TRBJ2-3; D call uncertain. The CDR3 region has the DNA TGCGCCAGCAGCTTGGGAGTAGATACGCAGTATTTT. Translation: CASSLGVDTQYF.